This TCR beta chain originates from a study of response to subunit inactivated influenza vaccine. This clonotype showed up just a few times. Its antigen remains unidentified. The study, taken as a whole, reports: Few additional T cells are recruited per seasonal influenza vaccination, authors suggested.

TCRdb recomputed calls from the RT-PCR reads with MiXCR, one row per CDR3 protein. The data show a few hundred thousand distinct CDR3 sequences, around 20% seen once. This TCR was sampled from a man between 50 and 75 years old who received an inactivated influenza vaccine. The starting material was PBMCs from blood, obtained less than 22 months after vaccination.

The DNA of the CDR3 is TGTGCCAGCAGTTTACGCTCGGGACAGGGGTCGAGAGAGACCCAGTACTTC. Its protein product is CASSLRSGQGSRETQYF. V usage is TRBV6-5 and J usage is TRBJ2-5; 10 positions match TRBD1. The CDR3 runs 17 residues. The germline CDR1 and CDR2 sequences are MNHEY and SVGAGI. The V segment lost 4 bases and the J segment 4 bases; nucleotides outside the gene matches: 12.